The clone carrying this T cell receptor (beta chain) was found a few times. Its matching antigen is unknown. The sample belongs to a study of metastatic and nonmetastatic thyroid tumors. Study in general: Repertoire comparison spanned blood and tumor or nodule tissue of malignant and benign thyroid patients. General study findings and limits: Relative to benign nodules, malignant thyroid tumors were reportedly characterized by significantly elevated TCR beta diversity in blood and tumor.

From germline, CDR1 is MGHDK and CDR2 SYGVNS. Deletions cut 2 bases from V and 4 bases from J, with 3 bases between. CDR3 length: 12 residues. All patients were treatment-naive before thyroid surgery. Original processing methods: A classifier of distant metastasis in papillary thyroid cancer was built from CDR3 differences (across clinicopathological groups). TCRdb re-called the PCR reads through MiXCR. TCRdb's processing, not the authors' own work, is the source of the V and J calls. The sample has under 20,000 clones, approximately 3.7% seen once; the top ten hold more than 20%. Sequencing was carried out using tumor tissue. The chain carries TRBV25-1 and TRBJ2-1; D gene unclear. The sequence was collected from a female donor with papillary thyroid cancer or a benign thyroid nodule (not recorded which). Some clones in this sample may be carry-over from other donors' samples. The CDR3, as DNA: TGTGCCAGCAGTGAACCATACAATGAGCAGTTCTTC. It specifies CASSEPYNEQFF. The full variable domain, rest sourced from reference TRBV25-1 and TRBJ2-1, is EADIYQTPRYLVIGTGKKITLECSQTMGHDKMYWYQQDPGMELHLIHYSYGVNSTEKGDLSSESTVSRIRTEHFPLTLESARPSHTSQYLCASSEPYNEQFFGPGTRLTVL.